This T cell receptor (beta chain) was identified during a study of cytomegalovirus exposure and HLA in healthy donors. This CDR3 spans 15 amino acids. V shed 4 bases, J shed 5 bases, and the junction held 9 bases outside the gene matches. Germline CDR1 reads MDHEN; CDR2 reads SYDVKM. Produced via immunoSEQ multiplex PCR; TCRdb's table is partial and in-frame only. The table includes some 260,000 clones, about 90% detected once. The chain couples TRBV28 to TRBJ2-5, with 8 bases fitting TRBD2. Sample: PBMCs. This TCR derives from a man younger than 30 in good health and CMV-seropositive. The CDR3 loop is CASSSQSGSGETQYF. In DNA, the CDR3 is TGTGCCAGCAGTTCGCAAAGCGGGAGTGGGGAGACCCAGTACTTC.